This T cell receptor beta chain originates from a study of tumor and adjacent non-tumor tissue in lung cancer. V lost 4 bases to trimming and J lost 1 base, with 11 bases between them. CDR3 length: 15 residues. Germline CDR1 and CDR2: MNHEY and SVGAGI. No cell sorting was done before RNA was extracted from the tissue. TCRbeta libraries were built with three rounds of nested PCR, modified from ARM-PCR. One entry per CDR3 protein, called by TCRdb with MiXCR from the multiplex PCR reads. This table has over 110,000 distinct CDR3 sequences, roughly 66% appearing once. Within the sample, this clonotype is medium-sized.

This sequence was found in a man aged 60 to 75 with small cell lung cancer. The V gene is TRBV6-5, the J gene TRBJ1-3; unclear D gene. The sample taken for sequencing was lung tumor tissue. The CDR3 DNA sequence: TGTGCCAGCAGTTTGCGAGGGCTTTCTGGAAACACCATATATTTT. Protein: CASSLRGLSGNTIYF.